A selection of T cell receptor beta chains follows, all from one sample in a study of T cells expressing NK-cell markers. TCRdb reprocessed the 5' RACE reads, with one entry per CDR3 protein and no DNA. Recorded for this sample: approximately 550,000 distinct CDR3 sequences. Sequenced input: blood T cells: a sorted CD56 or NKG2C T cell subset, CD4+ or CD8+ T cells, or bulk PBMC T cells (not recorded which). The receptors originated from a young man in good health. CDR3s include the opening cysteine and the closing phenylalanine or tryptophan.

j_gene,len,v_gene,CDR3aa
TRBJ1-4,16,TRBV7-9,CASSFWSGARNEKLFF
TRBJ1-4,15,TRBV9,CASSGDRGSNEKLFF
TRBJ2-1,13,TRBV30,CAWSGRVAGDNFF
TRBJ2-1,15,TRBV18,CASSPRTSGMDEQFF
TRBJ2-2,16,TRBV5-1,CASSSIAGVAAGELFF
TRBJ1-2,17,TRBV6-1,CASSPLLSTEVNYGYTF
TRBJ2-2,13,TRBV14,CASSQPGVVELFF
TRBJ1-1,12,TRBV29-1,CSVEASGRGAFF
TRBJ2-1,15,TRBV28,CASSFAGSGYNEQFF
TRBJ1-3,13,TRBV25-1,CASSHRSGNTIYF
TRBJ1-2,13,TRBV12-3/TRBV12-4,CASRGVNSYGYTF
TRBJ2-1,15,TRBV27,CASSFFGQRDNEQFF
TRBJ2-3,16,TRBV5-1,CASTRADPKLADTQYF
TRBJ2-1,17,TRBV6-2/TRBV6-3,CASSRTLRTSSYNEQFF
TRBJ2-6,20,TRBV24-1,CATSDLPGQGADSGANVLTF
TRBJ2-1,18,TRBV5-1,CASSLARSAGGHTNQQFF
TRBJ2-3,13,TRBV5-1,CASGRLSGDTQYF
TRBJ1-1,15,TRBV20-1,CSARGNRVWGTEAFF
TRBJ2-7,14,TRBV7-9,CASSTQRESYEQYF
TRBJ2-3,15,TRBV20-1,CSAAKSGRSTDTQYF
TRBJ1-1,15,TRBV11-2,CASSYSRQENTEAFF
TRBJ2-1,17,TRBV5-1,CASSPGDRESEYNEQFF
TRBJ2-2,14,TRBV7-8,CASSLPTNTGELFF
TRBJ1-5,11,TRBV3-1,CASGSNQPQHF
TRBJ2-3,15,TRBV9,CASSEGLQGPDTQYF
TRBJ2-3,14,TRBV12-3/TRBV12-4,CASSSGISSDTQYF
TRBJ2-6,18,TRBV4-2,CASSQPGQGVTGANVLTF
TRBJ1-3,13,TRBV27,CASSLGSGNTIYF
TRBJ2-1,15,TRBV11-3,CASSPTIGSYNEQFF
TRBJ2-1,14,TRBV10-3,CATVIPTHPNEQFF
TRBJ1-3,13,TRBV20-1,CSARGQGRDTIYF
TRBJ2-1,15,TRBV7-2,CASSSSGRASNEQFF
TRBJ1-2,14,TRBV20-1,CSASYGGGPYGYTF
TRBJ1-4,13,TRBV10-3,CAIGQGTNEKLFF
TRBJ2-2,19,TRBV6-4,CASSRFTGDSNFPIYTLFF
TRBJ2-5,14,TRBV29-1,CSVRDRGGMETQYF
TRBJ2-7,15,TRBV21-1,CASPMGKGRAYEQYF
TRBJ1-3,15,TRBV12-3/TRBV12-4,CASPKEGSTGNTIYF
TRBJ2-1,16,TRBV7-7,CASSLEPSGNPNEQFF
TRBJ2-3,12,TRBV12-3/TRBV12-4,CASSFPGSAADF
TRBJ2-5,16,TRBV28,CASRLRTGGAEETQYF